This T cell receptor beta chain stems from a study of blood T cell repertoires in COVID-19. Worth noting for this clone: Germline and junction disagree at one end, which may indicate a read error.

Produced via immunoSEQ multiplex PCR; TCRdb's table is partial and in-frame only. The sample contains some 230,000 clones, roughly nine tenths of which appear only once. Looked up from germline, CDR1 is GTSNPN and CDR2 is SVGIG (reference sequence). The CDR3 contains 12 residues. This TCR was sampled from a woman aged 50 to 60 with COVID-19, enrolled during active disease. This rearrangement joins TRBV30 to TRBJ2-3; 8 nucleotides match TRBD2. The sequenced sample was peripheral blood. This CDR3 is CAGRGQGTRQYF. The CDR3 DNA follows: TGTGCCGGGAGAGGGCAGGGGACTAGGCAGTATTTT.